Listed below are T cell receptor beta chains from one sample, sequenced in a study of tumor-infiltrating lymphocytes in oesophageal squamous cell carcinoma. Each CDR3 protein is one row after TCRdb ran MiXCR on the PCR reads. Of about 12,000 distinct CDR3 sequences listed, 50% to 65% are singletons. The sequenced sample consisted of esophageal tumor tissue. All receptors derive from a female donor with esophageal squamous cell carcinoma. Both conserved end residues are part of each CDR3. Fields, in order: J gene, D gene, clone size, V gene, CDR3 DNA, CDR3 protein. A D gene is named only where the DNA matches it firmly. Expanded clones are given a class, and other clones once, few, many or no size at all.

J gene: TRBJ2-3
D gene: .
clone size: .
V gene: TRBV19
CDR3 DNA: TGTGCCAGTAGTAAAGACGGAGCCTTCAATCCCCAGGGGAGGGGTGATCTGCAGTATTTT
CDR3 protein: CASSKDGAFNPQGRGDLQYF

J gene: TRBJ2-7
D gene: TRBD2
clone size: .
V gene: TRBV25-1
CDR3 DNA: TGTGCCAGCAGTGAACCTGGACTAGCGGGCTACGAGCAGTACTTC
CDR3 protein: CASSEPGLAGYEQYF

J gene: TRBJ2-7
D gene: .
clone size: .
V gene: TRBV7-2
CDR3 DNA: TGTGCCAGCAGCTTAGCTTGGGACTACGAGCAGTACTTC
CDR3 protein: CASSLAWDYEQYF

J gene: TRBJ2-7
D gene: TRBD1
clone size: large
V gene: TRBV7-6
CDR3 DNA: TGTGCCAGCAGCACAGGGGGCGAGCAGTACTTC
CDR3 protein: CASSTGGEQYF

J gene: TRBJ2-3
D gene: TRBD2
clone size: .
V gene: TRBV7-2
CDR3 DNA: TGTGCCAGCAGCTTAGTTGGAGCGGGAGGGCCGATGGATACGCAGTATTTT
CDR3 protein: CASSLVGAGGPMDTQYF

J gene: TRBJ2-4
D gene: .
clone size: .
V gene: TRBV6-8
CDR3 DNA: TGTGCCAGCAGTTACTCGGGGCTAGCTGCTGGGATGCAGTACTTC
CDR3 protein: CASSYSGLAAGMQYF

J gene: TRBJ2-5
D gene: TRBD1
clone size: .
V gene: TRBV7-8
CDR3 DNA: TGTGCCAGCAGCCAAGGGACAGGGAGGGAGACCCAGTACTTC
CDR3 protein: CASSQGTGRETQYF

J gene: TRBJ1-6
D gene: TRBD1
clone size: .
V gene: TRBV7-2
CDR3 DNA: TGTGCCAGCAGCTTAGGGGGGACAGGGGGTTCTTCACCCCTCCACTTT
CDR3 protein: CASSLGGTGGSSPLHF

J gene: TRBJ2-7
D gene: .
clone size: .
V gene: TRBV24-1
CDR3 DNA: TGTGCCACCAGTGATTCTGGACTGAGGGAGCAGTACTTC
CDR3 protein: CATSDSGLREQYF

J gene: TRBJ2-1
D gene: .
clone size: .
V gene: TRBV7-4
CDR3 DNA: TGTGCCAGCACCCCAACGACTGGATTCAATGAGCAGTTCTTC
CDR3 protein: CASTPTTGFNEQFF

J gene: TRBJ2-7
D gene: .
clone size: large
V gene: TRBV12-3/TRBV12-4
CDR3 DNA: TGTGCCAGCAGTTTCGGCTCAGGGCAGTCCTACGAGCAGTACTTC
CDR3 protein: CASSFGSGQSYEQYF

J gene: TRBJ2-1
D gene: .
clone size: .
V gene: TRBV12-3/TRBV12-4
CDR3 DNA: TGTGCCAGCAGTTTTGGGGGGACCTACGAGCAGTTCTTC
CDR3 protein: CASSFGGTYEQFF

J gene: TRBJ2-7
D gene: .
clone size: .
V gene: TRBV11-2
CDR3 DNA: TGTGCCAGCAGACTGATGGGGGGATCCTACGAGCAGTACTTC
CDR3 protein: CASRLMGGSYEQYF

J gene: TRBJ2-5
D gene: TRBD2
clone size: .
V gene: TRBV10-2
CDR3 DNA: TGCGCCAGCAGTGATGCGGGGGAAGAGACCCAGTACTTC
CDR3 protein: CASSDAGEETQYF

J gene: TRBJ1-2
D gene: .
clone size: .
V gene: TRBV7-3
CDR3 DNA: TGTGCCAGCAGCTTAACGGTGCTTACCTATGGCTACACCTTC
CDR3 protein: CASSLTVLTYGYTF

J gene: TRBJ1-2
D gene: TRBD1
clone size: .
V gene: TRBV6-7
CDR3 DNA: TGTGCCAGCAGTTACTCAGGGGGCGACTATGGCTACACCTTC
CDR3 protein: CASSYSGGDYGYTF

J gene: TRBJ2-1
D gene: TRBD2
clone size: .
V gene: TRBV7-2
CDR3 DNA: TGTGCCAGCAGCTTAGCTGGCGGGAGCGGCTACAATGAGCAGTTCTTC
CDR3 protein: CASSLAGGSGYNEQFF

J gene: TRBJ1-4
D gene: .
clone size: many
V gene: TRBV5-6
CDR3 DNA: TGTGCCAGCAGCTGGGGACACACTAATGAAAAACTGTTTTTT
CDR3 protein: CASSWGHTNEKLFF

J gene: TRBJ1-1
D gene: .
clone size: .
V gene: TRBV10-2
CDR3 DNA: TGCGCCAGCAGTGGGTCAGCGAACACTGAAGCTTTCTTT
CDR3 protein: CASSGSANTEAFF

J gene: TRBJ1-2
D gene: .
clone size: .
V gene: TRBV11-2
CDR3 DNA: TGTGCCAGCAGCTTATCCGCCGGGAACTATGGCTACACCTTC
CDR3 protein: CASSLSAGNYGYTF

J gene: TRBJ2-1
D gene: TRBD1
clone size: .
V gene: TRBV7-3
CDR3 DNA: TGTGCCAGCAGCTCAGGGACAGGGATTGAGAATGAGCAGTTCTTC
CDR3 protein: CASSSGTGIENEQFF

J gene: TRBJ2-7
D gene: TRBD2
clone size: .
V gene: TRBV7-4
CDR3 DNA: TGTGCCAGCAGCTTACAAGCGGGAGTCTACGAGCAGTACTTC
CDR3 protein: CASSLQAGVYEQYF

J gene: TRBJ1-1
D gene: .
clone size: .
V gene: TRBV10-3
CDR3 DNA: TGTGCCATCAGTGAGTCGGGCGAAGTCGCTGAAGCTTTCTTT
CDR3 protein: CAISESGEVAEAFF

J gene: TRBJ2-1
D gene: TRBD2
clone size: .
V gene: TRBV7-9
CDR3 DNA: TGTGCCAGCAGCACCAGTAGCGGGGGGCAGTTCTTC
CDR3 protein: CASSTSSGGQFF

J gene: TRBJ2-5
D gene: TRBD2
clone size: many
V gene: TRBV6-1
CDR3 DNA: TGTGCCAGCAGTCCTCGGACTAGCGGGACGGGTTTGTACTTC
CDR3 protein: CASSPRTSGTGLYF

J gene: TRBJ2-7
D gene: TRBD2
clone size: few
V gene: TRBV7-1
CDR3 DNA: TGTGCCAGCAGCTCCTTAACTAGTAGCGGGAGGGATTACGAGCAGTACTTC
CDR3 protein: CASSSLTSSGRDYEQYF

J gene: TRBJ2-7
D gene: .
clone size: many
V gene: TRBV5-5
CDR3 DNA: TGTGCCAGTGAGGGACGGACGACCTACGAGCAGTACTTC
CDR3 protein: CASEGRTTYEQYF

J gene: TRBJ2-5
D gene: .
clone size: once
V gene: TRBV6-6
CDR3 DNA: TGTGCCAGCCACAATGGACAAGAGACCCAGTACTTC
CDR3 protein: CASHNGQETQYF

J gene: TRBJ2-2
D gene: .
clone size: .
V gene: TRBV28
CDR3 DNA: TGTGCCAGCAGACCCCCCGGGTCCGGGGAGCTGTTTTTT
CDR3 protein: CASRPPGSGELFF

J gene: TRBJ2-2
D gene: TRBD1
clone size: .
V gene: TRBV7-2
CDR3 DNA: TGTGCCAGCAGCCCGTACGGGACAGGGGCTATTTTGGGCACCGGGGAGCTGTTTTTT
CDR3 protein: CASSPYGTGAILGTGELFF

J gene: TRBJ2-7
D gene: TRBD2
clone size: few
V gene: TRBV19
CDR3 DNA: TGTGCCAGTAGCGGGAGGGCCTCCTACGAGCAGTACTTC
CDR3 protein: CASSGRASYEQYF

J gene: TRBJ2-1
D gene: TRBD2
clone size: .
V gene: TRBV7-1
CDR3 DNA: TGTGCCAGCAGCTCAAGGTTGACTAGCTGGGTGAGCTCCTACAATGAGCAGTTCTTC
CDR3 protein: CASSSRLTSWVSSYNEQFF

J gene: TRBJ2-1
D gene: TRBD1
clone size: .
V gene: TRBV15
CDR3 DNA: TGTGCCACCAGCGGCCGGGACAGGCTATACAATGAGCAGTTCTTC
CDR3 protein: CATSGRDRLYNEQFF

J gene: TRBJ2-1
D gene: .
clone size: .
V gene: TRBV12-5
CDR3 DNA: TGTGCTAGTGGTTTGCCGGTATACAATGAGCAGTTCTTC
CDR3 protein: CASGLPVYNEQFF

J gene: TRBJ2-1
D gene: .
clone size: once
V gene: TRBV7-2
CDR3 DNA: TGTGCCAGCAGCTTAGCGGCTATCTCCTACGAGCAGTTCTTC
CDR3 protein: CASSLAAISYEQFF

J gene: TRBJ2-7
D gene: .
clone size: medium-sized
V gene: TRBV7-6
CDR3 DNA: TGTGCCAGCAGCTTAGTGGGGGGGGGGCTAGGTGTCTACGAGCAGTACTTC
CDR3 protein: CASSLVGGGLGVYEQYF